This TCR beta chain was obtained from a study of blood T cell repertoires in COVID-19. The repertoire was sequenced with immunoSEQ multiplex PCR; TCRdb's copy has only in-frame clones and lacks some. Among 100,000 or so clones listed, roughly four fifths were seen once. The length of the CDR3 is 14 residues. The sequence was obtained from a woman of 80 years or more with acute or convalescent COVID-19. The chain carries TRBV21-1 and TRBJ2-5; the table's D gene call, TRBD2, was not cross checked with the DNA. TRBV21-1 is assigned pseudogene status. The material sequenced was peripheral blood. DNA for the CDR3: TGTGCCAGCCCTGTTAGCGGGAGAAAAGAGACCCAGTACTTC. Its protein is CASPVSGRKETQYF.